This TCR beta chain was sequenced during a study of cytomegalovirus exposure and HLA in healthy donors. Overall study: As an earlier analysis found, around 200 million T cells yielded approximately 110 million unique TCR beta sequences.

For this clone: Its target is not known.

When sampled, the donors appeared nominally healthy, though they likely had unrecorded immune exposures. Study outcomes and limitations: Specific recognition of CMV antigens was confirmed in vitro for three chains (all CMV-associated). In a later analysis, at a false discovery rate of 0.05, approximately 15,000 TCR beta sequences matched HLA alleles.

13 Jbeta primers and 60 Vbeta primers were used for the PCR. Method: immunoSEQ multiplex PCR; TCRdb's copy keeps in-frame clones and lacks some. The sample yields 150,000 to 200,000 clones, about 77% seen once. Germline V gene data show CDR1 as MDHEN and CDR2 as SYDVKM. The ends lost 2 bases at V and 5 bases at J; junction bases unmatched: 4. This CDR3 region has 14 residues. The rearrangement joins TRBV28 to TRBJ2-7; TRBD2 agrees at 9 bases. The sequencing sample was made of PBMCs. The receptor's source is a man in his sixties in good health and CMV-seronegative. The CDR3 sequence is CASSLKREVHEQYF. The CDR3 region has the DNA TGTGCCAGCAGTTTAAAGCGGGAGGTCCACGAGCAGTACTTC.